The clone carrying this TCR beta chain was counted between two and nine times. The antigen is undetermined. TCRdb re-derived calls from the 5' RACE reads in MiXCR, one entry per CDR3 protein. The table includes fewer than 250,000 distinct CDR3 sequences, 30% to 35% detected once. The CDR3 spans 13 residues. Trimming cost V 8 bases and J 6 bases; bases outside gene matches: 7. These data come from a study of CD8 T cells in ankylosing spondylitis. Study results and caveats: Seemingly characteristic of ankylosing spondylitis blood was a TCR beta motif consisting of 7 or 8 highly homologous variants.

The sequence was obtained from a male donor with ankylosing spondylitis or in good health (not recorded which). The chain carries TRBV12-3 or TRBV12-4 and TRBJ1-5, with TRBD1 matching 7 bases. Specimen: blood, either unsorted or a sorted T cell fraction (not recorded which). The CDR3: CASGQDATQPQHF. The CDR3 DNA reads TGTGCCAGCGGACAGGATGCCACTCAGCCCCAGCATTTT.